These 27 T cell receptor beta chains share one sample of origin, sequenced in a study of identical twins (dated by TCRdb to about 2016). The library was made by 5' RACE. Instrument on record: Illumina HiSeq 2000. In TCRdb, the public reads were trimmed at Q25 with fastp and aligned with MiXCR, with productive beta chains retained. Each entry is one CDR3 protein sequence, shown with its most common DNA and genes. For this sample the table gives around 550,000 distinct CDR3 sequences, of which 13% to 15% were detected only once. Roughly 0.44% of the sample comes from the top ten. These records were also assigned to another study, of yellow fever vaccine responses in identical twins.

Sequenced input: CD4+ T cells sorted from blood. The receptors derive from a young woman in good health.

This clonotype has just a few counts. This rearrangement joins TRBV4-2 to TRBJ1-4; perhaps TRBD1 as D (6 bases). The CDR3 is 15 amino acids. V lost 0 bases and J 8 bases, leaving 13 bases between the germline ends. Germline CDR1 LGHNA, CDR2 YNFKEQ. The CDR3 reads CASSQDRGPFEKLFF. In DNA form, the CDR3 reads TGTGCCAGCAGCCAAGACAGGGGCCCCTTCGAAAAACTGTTTTTT.

This clonotype has just a few counts. The chain carries TRBV7-9 and TRBJ1-4; 7 bases align to TRBD1. Trimming cost V 5 bases and J 7 bases; bases outside gene matches: 1. Germline V gives CDR1 SEHNR, CDR2 FQNEAQ (reference sequence). There are 12 residues in the CDR3. CDR3 sequence: CASSRDSEKLFF. CDR3 DNA sequence: TGTGCCAGCAGCCGGGACAGTGAAAAACTGTTTTTT.

The chain carries TRBV20-1 and TRBJ2-2; the match to TRBD2 covers 7 bases. CDR1 is DFQATT, CDR2 SNEGSKA, per germline (reference sequence). CDR3 length equals 14 residues. Trimming cost V 2 bases and J 3 bases; bases outside gene matches: 3. The CDR3 DNA sequence: TGCAGTGCTAGACCTAGCGGTCACACCGGGGAGCTGTTTTTT. Translated: CSARPSGHTGELFF.

A single count supports this clonotype. The chain uses TRBV5-1 and TRBJ2-2; 9 bases match TRBD1. Per the germline V gene, CDR1 is SGHRS and CDR2 is YFSETQ. J gave up 3 bases and V 4 bases, and 4 bases lay outside the gene matches. The CDR3 loop spans 15 amino acids. The CDR3 nucleotides are TGCGCCAGCAGCATCCGGGACAGGGACACCGGGGAGCTGTTTTTT. Residues: CASSIRDRDTGELFF. The entire variable domain, with the rest obtained from reference TRBV5-1 and TRBJ2-2, is as follows: KAGVTQTPRYLIKTRGQQVTLSCSPISGHRSVSWYQQTPGQGLQFLFEYFSETQRNKGNFPGRFSGRQFSNSRSEMNVSTLELGDSALYLCASSIRDRDTGELFFGEGSRLTVL.

This sequence joins TRBV5-1 and TRBJ2-2, with 7 nucleotides matching TRBD1. Germline CDR1 SGHRS, CDR2 YFSETQ. Losses at the gene ends were 0 bases for V and 6 bases for J; bases not matched to a gene: 5. CDR3 length: 15 amino acids. The CDR3 loop is CASSLVSGGPGELFF. CDR3 coding DNA: TGCGCCAGCAGCTTGGTGTCAGGGGGTCCCGGGGAGCTGTTTTTT.

The chain is built from TRBV20-1 and TRBJ2-7; 9 bases line up with TRBD2. The CDR3 sequence is 15 residues long. V lost 3 bases, J lost 7 bases, and 13 bases stayed unmatched. Germline CDR1 and CDR2: DFQATT and SNEGSKA (reference sequence). The CDR3 loop reads CSASALGTSTMEQYF. The CDR3 DNA follows: TGCAGTGCTAGCGCCCTTGGGACTAGCACCATGGAGCAGTACTTC.

CDR3 protein: CASSYRTGGNEKLFF. The CDR3 region has the DNA TGTGCCAGCAGCTATAGGACAGGGGGAAATGAAAAACTGTTTTTT. The chain uses TRBV9 and TRBJ1-4; 10 positions match TRBD1. V trimming: 4 bases; J trimming: 5 bases; junction bases outside the gene matches: 5. Germline V lookup: CDR1 SGDLS, CDR2 YYNGEE. This CDR3 is 15 amino acids long.

The gene calls are TRBV10-3 and TRBJ1-2; TRBD1 might be the D (5 bases). Trimming shortened V by 8 bases and J by 6 bases, and 13 bases separated the two germline ends. The germline gives CDR1 ENHRY, CDR2 SYGVKD. CDR3 size: 12 residues. The CDR3 is CAIGTGTDGYTF. CDR3 bases: TGTGCCATCGGCACCGGGACGGATGGCTACACCTTC.

The sample holds a few counts of this clonotype. The chain couples TRBV3-1 to TRBJ2-5; D tentatively reads TRBD1 or TRBD2 (7 bases each). CDR1 is LGHDT and CDR2 is YNNKEL in the germline V gene (reference sequence). This CDR3 has 14 amino acids. The V gene lost 7 bases and the J gene lost 7 bases, with 19 bases spanning the gap. CDR3 in amino acids: CASMLQGRAGTQYF. The CDR3 DNA sequence: TGTGCCAGCATGCTACAGGGGAGGGCAGGGACCCAGTACTTC.

This clonotype came up a few times. This chain connects TRBV7-9 to TRBJ1-1; 10 bases agree with TRBD1. The CDR3 extends over 15 amino acids. From germline, CDR1 is SEHNR and CDR2 FQNEAQ (reference sequence). Trimming at V came to 6 bases and at J to 5 bases, leaving 9 bases not matched to a gene. This chain's CDR3 is CASRMDRGVGTEAFF. The CDR3 DNA reads TGTGCCAGCAGAATGGACAGGGGGGTAGGGACTGAAGCTTTCTTT.

This clonotype was seen a handful of times. The chain joins TRBV5-1 to TRBJ2-3; TRBD2 might be the D (5 bases). CDR1 is SGHRS and CDR2 is YFSETQ in the germline V gene. The CDR3 covers 16 residues. The V and J ends lost 4 bases and 0 bases respectively, with 15 bases between them. For the CDR3, the DNA is TGCGCCAGCAGCCTCCCGATAGCGATGAGCACAGATACGCAGTATTTT. Translation gives CASSLPIAMSTDTQYF.

This chain joins TRBV20-1 and TRBJ1-1; D is uncertain. The CDR3 totals 13 residues. Germline lookup yields CDR1 DFQATT and CDR2 SNEGSKA (reference sequence). V was trimmed by 4 bases and J by 4 bases, leaving 13 bases between them. CDR3 residues: CSANADAATEAFF. The DNA for the CDR3 is TGCAGTGCTAACGCCGATGCCGCCACTGAAGCTTTCTTT.

This clonotype was seen at least ten times. V is TRBV12-3 or TRBV12-4 and J is TRBJ2-1, with 7 bases identical to TRBD1. The CDR3 extends over 15 amino acids. Trimming at V came to 5 bases and at J to 2 bases, leaving 6 bases not matched to a gene. The CDR3 nucleotides read TGTGCCAGCAGTCTCACAGGGGCTACCTACAATGAGCAGTTCTTC. The encoded protein is CASSLTGATYNEQFF.

The rearrangement links TRBV12-3 or TRBV12-4 to TRBJ2-5; D could derive from TRBD1 or TRBD2 (5 bases each). Trimming shortened V by 6 bases and J by 4 bases, and 18 bases separated the two germline ends. The CDR3 covers 15 residues. The CDR3 loop is CASSSGPLSRETQYF. In nucleotides, the CDR3 is TGTGCCAGCAGCTCGGGACCACTCTCAAGAGAGACCCAGTACTTC.

There are a few counts of this clonotype. The V gene is TRBV29-1, the J gene TRBJ2-3, with TRBD2 matching 9 bases. This CDR3 contains 14 residues. V gave up 6 bases and J gave up 1 base; unmatched junction bases: 5. Germline CDR1 and CDR2: SQVTM and ANQGSEA. Written as DNA, the CDR3 is TGCAGCGTCGTAAGGACTAGCGGCACAGATACGCAGTATTTT. The encoded protein is CSVVRTSGTDTQYF.

The DNA of the CDR3 is TGTGCCAGCAGGGTGACAGGCGCCACTGAAGCTTTCTTT. Protein product: CASRVTGATEAFF. The rearrangement links TRBV12-3 or TRBV12-4 to TRBJ1-1; D may be TRBD1 (6 bases). Trimming took 6 bases from V and 4 from J, leaving 12 bases between them. This CDR3 is 13 amino acids long.

The table lists this clonotype with a few counts. The chain carries TRBV11-3 and TRBJ2-3; TRBD2 matches 14 bases. Trimming at V came to 7 bases and at J to 4 bases, leaving 7 bases not matched to a gene. CDR3 size: 16 residues. CDR1 and CDR2 from the germline V gene are SGHNT and YENEEA. For the CDR3, the DNA is TGTGCCAGCACTCCCCGGACTAGCGGGAGGCCAGATACGCAGTATTTT. Translating it yields CASTPRTSGRPDTQYF.

The CDR3 reads CASSRVAGVAQSYNEQFF. CDR3 sequence (DNA): TGTGCCAGTAGTAGAGTAGCGGGAGTCGCCCAGTCCTACAATGAGCAGTTCTTC. The chain links TRBV19 to TRBJ2-1; 9 nucleotides agree with TRBD2. CDR1 is LNHDA, CDR2 SQIVND, per germline (reference sequence). This CDR3 is built from 18 residues. Trimming at V came to 4 bases and at J to 1 base, leaving 11 bases not matched to a gene. Drawing the rest from reference TRBV19 and TRBJ2-1, the complete variable domain is DGGITQSPKYLFRKEGQNVTLSCEQNLNHDAMYWYRQDPGQGLRLIYYSQIVNDFQKGDIAEGYSVSREKKESFPLTVTSAQKNPTAFYLCASSRVAGVAQSYNEQFFGPGTRLTVL.

This clonotype came up a few times. This chain uses TRBV20-1 with TRBJ2-5, with 9 bases that match TRBD2. This CDR3 is built from 14 residues. The trim removed 5 bases at V and 4 bases at J, leaving 8 bases unmatched. In germline, CDR1 is DFQATT, CDR2 SNEGSKA (reference sequence). CDR3 in DNA: TGCAGTGCTCCCGTGGCGGGAGGGAGAGAGACCCAGTACTTC. Residues: CSAPVAGGRETQYF.

This clonotype was seen many times. This chain links TRBV20-1 with TRBJ2-7; TRBD2 agrees at 16 bases. Germline values: CDR1 DFQATT, CDR2 SNEGSKA (reference sequence). V shed 6 bases, J shed 0 bases, and the junction held 5 bases outside the gene matches. CDR3 length equals 16 residues. CDR3 sequence: CSAGTSGRGNSYEQYF. CDR3 DNA: TGCAGTGCAGGGACTAGCGGGAGGGGCAACTCCTACGAGCAGTACTTC.

This CDR3 reads CASSPGQGFPPYNEQFF. CDR3 in DNA: TGTGCCAGCAGCCCAGGGCAGGGGTTCCCTCCTTACAATGAGCAGTTCTTC. V and J are TRBV11-3 and TRBJ2-1; maybe TRBD1 (6 bases). The V end lost 5 bases, the J end lost 4 bases, and 21 bases lay between the germline ends. The CDR3 covers 17 residues. Germline values: CDR1 SGHNT, CDR2 YENEEA. The full variable domain, its missing parts supplied by reference TRBV11-3 and TRBJ2-1, is EAGVVQSPRYKIIEKKQPVAFWCNPISGHNTLYWYLQNLGQGPELLIRYENEEAVDDSQLPKDRFSAERLKGVDSTLKIQPAELGDSAVYLCASSPGQGFPPYNEQFFGPGTRLTVL.

J is TRBJ2-7 and V is TRBV5-1, with TRBD1 identical over 7 bases. The V gene's germline CDR1 is SGHRS and CDR2 YFSETQ. The V gene end was trimmed by 0 bases and the J gene end by 1 base; junction bases not matched to a gene: 1. This CDR3 has 14 residues. The CDR3 region is CASSLETGSYEQYF. Here the CDR3 DNA reads TGCGCCAGCAGCTTGGAGACAGGGTCCTACGAGCAGTACTTC.

The table lists this clonotype with many counts. The chain uses TRBV12-3 or TRBV12-4 and TRBJ1-1; D uncertain. Trimming pared 6 bases from V and 3 bases from J, leaving 20 bases between. The CDR3 has 16 amino acids. CDR3 loop: CASRAFGSSRDTEAFF. CDR3 coding DNA: TGTGCCAGCAGAGCTTTTGGGTCCTCTCGGGACACTGAAGCTTTCTTT.

This clonotype has at least ten counts. The J gene is TRBJ1-6, the V gene TRBV12-3 or TRBV12-4; TRBD1 aligns across 11 bases. Trimming removed 5 bases from V and 5 bases from J; junction bases left unmatched: 5. The CDR3 has 16 residues. The DNA of the CDR3 is TGTGCCAGCAGTCCTCGGACAGGGGGCAATAATTCACCCCTCCACTTT. Its translation: CASSPRTGGNNSPLHF.

J is TRBJ1-1 and V is TRBV4-2; 9 bases line up with TRBD1. V dropped 1 base and J dropped 6; count of bases not matched to a gene: 6. CDR1 is LGHNA, CDR2 YNFKEQ, per germline. This CDR3 comprises 15 residues. CDR3: CASSQGQQGASEAFF. CDR3 coding DNA: TGTGCCAGCAGCCAAGGTCAACAGGGGGCCTCTGAAGCTTTCTTT.

This clonotype was detected ten times or more. This rearrangement joins TRBV5-6 to TRBJ2-2; D is undetermined. Per the germline V gene, CDR1 is SGHDT and CDR2 is YYEEEE. CDR3 length: 16 amino acids. Trimming removed 0 bases from V and 0 bases from J, with 9 bases in between. This CDR3 is CASSLVRSPNTGELFF. The CDR3 DNA follows: TGTGCCAGCAGCTTGGTTAGGTCCCCGAACACCGGGGAGCTGTTTTTT. The full variable domain, rest sourced from reference TRBV5-6 and TRBJ2-2, is DAGVTQSPTHLIKTRGQQVTLRCSPKSGHDTVSWYQQALGQGPQFIFQYYEEEERQRGNFPDRFSGHQFPNYSSELNVNALLLGDSALYLCASSLVRSPNTGELFFGEGSRLTVL.

The genes are TRBV7-2 and TRBJ1-2; 9 positions match TRBD1. Germline CDR1 reads SGHTA; CDR2 reads FQGNSA. The ends lost 5 bases at V and 4 bases at J; junction bases unmatched: 8. The CDR3 sequence is 15 residues long. This chain's CDR3 is CASSPLTGGTYGYTF. The CDR3 DNA sequence: TGTGCCAGCAGCCCATTGACAGGGGGAACCTATGGCTACACCTTC.